These 20 T cell receptor beta chains were all obtained from the same sample, sequenced in a study of T cell responses to AZD1222 COVID-19 vaccine. Method: immunoSEQ multiplex PCR; TCRdb's copy keeps in-frame clones and lacks some. The table lists around 180,000 clones, 80% to 90% of them singletons. The starting material was peripheral blood, obtained on day 0 of AZD1222 vaccination. Receptors originate from an adult in good health.

V and J are TRBV30 and TRBJ1-2; no clear D. Germline-derived CDR1 and CDR2 are GTSNPN and SVGIG (reference sequence). This CDR3 spans 13 amino acids. Trimming removed 6 bases at V and 8 bases at J, with 19 bases between. CDR3 sequence (DNA): TGTGCCTGCGTTAACAGCAGAGCGCGGGGCTACACCTTC. It encodes CACVNSRARGYTF.

The J gene is TRBJ1-4, the V gene TRBV25-1; D not resolved. The CDR3 spans 13 residues. V lost 4 bases and J 4 bases, leaving 7 bases between the germline ends. CDR1 MGHDK and CDR2 SYGVNS come from the germline V gene. CDR3 nucleotides: TGTGCCAGCAGTGGACCTTTTAATGAAAAACTGTTTTTT. As protein: CASSGPFNEKLFF.

This chain connects TRBV18 to TRBJ2-3; D gene uncertain. This CDR3 comprises 11 residues. In germline, CDR1 is KGHSH, CDR2 LQKENI. Trimming cost V 3 bases and J 6 bases, with 4 bases left between them. The CDR3 here is CASSPKDTQYF. CDR3 bases: TGTGCCAGCTCACCGAAGGATACGCAGTATTTT.

J is TRBJ1-5 and V is TRBV29-1, with TRBD1 as a possible D gene (5 bases). CDR3 length: 14 residues. Germline-derived CDR1 and CDR2 are SQVTM and ANQGSEA. V gave up 7 bases and J gave up 1 base, with 14 bases separating them. The CDR3 coding sequence is TGCAGCGCCCAGTCGGGGGGGAGCAATCAGCCCCAGCATTTT. It is translated as CSAQSGGSNQPQHF.

The V and J genes are TRBV9 and TRBJ1-2; 9 positions agree with TRBD1. Trimming at V came to 4 bases and at J to 10 bases, leaving 14 bases not matched to a gene. Germline V gene data show CDR1 as SGDLS and CDR2 as YYNGEE. The CDR3 contains 15 residues. The CDR3 sequence: CASSPEGQGIYDYTF. The CDR3 DNA sequence: TGTGCCAGCAGCCCAGAGGGACAGGGAATTTACGACTACACCTTC.

This clone was counted between two and nine times. The V gene is TRBV2, the J gene TRBJ1-6, with D possibly matching TRBD1 (6 bases). CDR3 length equals 15 residues. The germline gives CDR1 SNHLY, CDR2 FYNNEI. Trimming took 4 bases from V and 7 from J, leaving 14 bases between them. The CDR3 sequence is CASSAGGGPNSPLHF. The CDR3, as DNA: TGTGCCAGCAGTGCCGGGGGGGGGCCAAATTCACCCCTCCACTTT.

This clone came up once. The genes are TRBV6-5 and TRBJ1-5; D perhaps matches TRBD1 (5 bases). V shed 11 bases and J shed 0 bases, with 11 bases lying between them. From germline, CDR1 is MNHEY and CDR2 SVGAGI. The CDR3 extends over 13 amino acids. The CDR3 DNA reads TGTGCCGGGTCGACAGCTAGCAATCAGCCCCAGCATTTT. Protein: CAGSTASNQPQHF.

The CDR3 DNA follows: TGTGCCAGCAGTTACGGAACACCTACAGTGTTCTACGAGCAGTACTTC. Amino acids: CASSYGTPTVFYEQYF. The rearrangement links TRBV6-2 or TRBV6-3 to TRBJ2-7, with no clear D. Trimming left V 2 bases short and J 3 bases short, with 17 bases between. Germline CDR1 MNHEY, CDR2 SVGEGT. The CDR3 runs to 16 residues.

The rearrangement joins TRBV27 to TRBJ2-3; D call uncertain. The CDR3 extends over 12 amino acids. V shed 0 bases and J shed 4 bases, with 2 bases lying between them. CDR1 is MNHEY and CDR2 is SMNVEV in the germline V gene (reference sequence). The CDR3 here is CASSLSPDTQYF. CDR3 DNA sequence: TGTGCCAGCAGTTTATCCCCAGATACGCAGTATTTT.

The chain combines TRBV27 with TRBJ2-3; maybe TRBD2 (6 bases). The CDR3 spans 16 residues. Germline CDR1 is MNHEY and CDR2 is SMNVEV (reference sequence). With 5 bases removed from V and 0 bases from J, the gap between germline ends came to 15 bases. CDR3 residues: CASSTSGRTSTDTQYF. In DNA form, the CDR3 reads TGTGCCAGCAGTACATCGGGGAGGACTAGCACAGATACGCAGTATTTT.

V is TRBV9 and J is TRBJ1-1; D is undetermined. Germline CDR1 is SGDLS and CDR2 is YYNGEE. The CDR3 totals 13 residues. The germline V and J ends were trimmed by 3 bases and 4 bases, with 10 bases remaining between them. CDR3 nucleotide sequence: TGTGCCAGCAGCGGACTCCGGCGCACTGAAGCTTTCTTT. Protein sequence: CASSGLRRTEAFF.

The J gene is TRBJ1-2, the V gene TRBV6-2 or TRBV6-3; D remains unclear. Germline V gene lookup returns CDR1 MNHEY and CDR2 SVGEGT. Trimming shortened V by 0 bases and J by 2 bases, and 13 bases separated the two germline ends. The CDR3 has 16 residues. CDR3 protein: CASSYSSSGENYGYTF. The DNA of the CDR3 is TGTGCCAGCAGTTACTCGAGCTCGGGAGAAAACTATGGCTACACCTTC.

This CDR3 is CASSLNGGPDTQYF. The CDR3 nucleotides are TGTGCCAGCAGCTTAAATGGGGGCCCGGATACGCAGTATTTT. The chain combines TRBV7-3 with TRBJ2-3; D is perhaps TRBD1 (6 bases). V lost 1 base to trimming and J lost 6 bases, with 11 bases between them. This CDR3 is 14 amino acids long. Germline lookup yields CDR1 SGHTA and CDR2 FQGTGA. The full variable domain, its missing parts supplied by reference TRBV7-3 and TRBJ2-3, is GAGVSQTPSNKVTEKGKYVELRCDPISGHTALYWYRQSLGQGPEFLIYFQGTGAADDSGLPNDRFFAVRPEGSVSTLKIQRTERGDSAVYLCASSLNGGPDTQYFGPGTRLTVL.

V is TRBV5-6 and J is TRBJ2-5, with D perhaps matching TRBD1 (5 bases). V dropped 2 bases and J dropped 2 bases, with 10 bases sitting between them. CDR1 SGHDT and CDR2 YYEEEE come from the germline V gene. The CDR3 runs 14 residues. In DNA, the CDR3 is TGTGCCAGCAGCTTTGGGGCAGGGCAAGAGACCCAGTACTTC. Encoded protein: CASSFGAGQETQYF.

The gene calls are TRBV2 and TRBJ2-7; D might be TRBD1 (6 bases). Germline assignment: CDR1 SNHLY and CDR2 FYNNEI. The CDR3 consists of 12 residues. The germline V and J ends were trimmed by 4 bases and 5 bases, with 9 bases remaining between them. The DNA of the CDR3 is TGTGCCAGCAGTGCCTCAGGGGACGAGCAGTACGTC. Residues: CASSASGDEQYV.

The genes are TRBV5-5 and TRBJ2-3; D is unclear. Germline V gene lookup returns CDR1 SGHKS and CDR2 YYEKEE (reference sequence). CDR3 length: 13 residues. V gave up 1 base and J gave up 2 bases, with 5 bases separating them. CDR3 in amino acids: CASSLIFTDTQYF. The CDR3 DNA reads as TGTGCCAGCAGCTTGATCTTCACAGATACGCAGTATTTT.

This clone was seen more than once but under ten times. The genes are TRBV6-5 and TRBJ1-2, with D perhaps TRBD1 (5 bases). Looked up from germline, CDR1 is MNHEY and CDR2 is SVGAGI. There are 14 residues in the CDR3. Deletions cut 2 bases from V and 5 bases from J, with 12 bases between. The CDR3 sequence is CASSYSSAGYGYTF. DNA of the CDR3: TGTGCCAGCAGTTACAGCTCTGCAGGGTATGGCTACACCTTC.

This chain uses TRBV6-5 with TRBJ2-1; D unclear. CDR1 is MNHEY and CDR2 is SVGAGI in the germline V gene. CDR3 size: 15 residues. Trimming shortened V by 5 bases and J by 3 bases, and 14 bases separated the two germline ends. As DNA, the CDR3 is TGTGCCAGCAGTCCCGGGCAGGAGCTCTACAATGAGCAGTTCTTC. It encodes CASSPGQELYNEQFF.

The gene calls are TRBV27 and TRBJ2-1; 11 bases agree with TRBD2. The CDR3 runs to 15 residues. Germline V CDR1 and CDR2: MNHEY, SMNVEV (reference sequence). V lost 5 bases to trimming and J lost 5 bases; unmatched junction nucleotides: 5. The CDR3: CASSPLAGGNNEQFF. The CDR3 nucleotides are TGTGCCAGCAGTCCATTAGCGGGGGGGAACAATGAGCAGTTCTTC.

This chain links TRBV7-8 with TRBJ1-4; D remains unclear. With 2 bases removed from V and 5 bases from J, the gap between germline ends came to 9 bases. The CDR3 runs 14 residues. Germline V gene sequence: CDR1 SGHVS, CDR2 FQNEAQ. The CDR3 spells CASSLHPGNEKLFF. CDR3 in DNA: TGTGCCAGCAGCTTACACCCTGGGAATGAAAAACTGTTTTTT.